The source of this TCR beta chain is a study of cytomegalovirus exposure and HLA in healthy donors (dated by TCRdb to the late 2010s). In terms of the full investigation: In an earlier analysis of around 540 of the donors, 276 Gb of sequence data and roughly 100 million unique TCR beta sequences from roughly 180 million T cells were reported. Approximately 330 gigabases of sequencing data and around 85 million unique TCR sequences made up an early release that covered under 750 HLA-typed donors. The genetic ancestry cluster associated with self-reported Caucasian donors included roughly 84% of the roughly 360 genotyped donors. The study aimed to test whether signatures of past pathogen exposure could be identified by cataloging public T cell receptors. Using immunosequencing, the study profiled T cell repertoires from 550 to 750 subjects and related those repertoires to cytomegalovirus serostatus. In addition to the first cohort of 666 subjects, a separate validation cohort of 120 different subjects was used. High-throughput TCR immunosequencing, statistical association of individual TCRs with disease status, and machine learning were combined to predict cytomegalovirus infection status. A later analysis re-analyzed previously published TCR beta repertoires from 600 to 850 donors and added high-resolution HLA genotyping to study TCR occurrence patterns. Rather than drawing on any new phenotypic data, the later analysis identified candidate immune exposures from TCR beta sequences and the way those sequences occurred across donors. To decide whether each TCR beta V gene segment behaved as functional or pseudogenic, an earlier analysis of some 600 of the donors relied on high-throughput TCR beta sequencing. Alongside the repertoire data, information on donor age, sex, ethnicity and CMV serostatus was compiled. Genome-wide SNP genotypes for about three fifths of the roughly 670 donors were used in a later genetic analysis, which treated that subset as a discovery cohort. All discovery cohort repertoires had been generated using a single sequencing platform. Class I and class II HLA loci were covered by the typing at four-digit resolution. Typing coverage differed by locus: A, B, C, DRB1 and DQB1 were typed in roughly 629-630 donors, DQA1 in around 500, DPA1 in roughly 590, and DPB1 in 472. Because of strong linkage in the cohort, roughly 5 DR-DQ haplotypes were treated as single units for association and clustering. Among 398 genotyped donors of the cohort, an average of approximately 220,000 unique TCR beta nucleotide sequences was sequenced per donor, of which about 19% were non-productive.

The method behind the library was the immunoSEQ multiplex PCR assay. The multiplex PCR relied on a mix of 60 forward primers for TCR Vbeta segments and 13 reverse primers for TCR Jbeta segments. Amplification of the CDR3 region of rearranged TCR beta genes was performed with a multiplex PCR assay on genomic DNA. On the Illumina HiSeq System, the amplified TCR beta libraries were sequenced as 87-base-pair reads. For the original study's pipeline: A later analysis tallied 70 million to 100 million unique TCR beta chains across the 666 repertoires, and around 9.9 million of those chains were shared by two or more donors. To remove PCR and sequencing errors, raw reads were error-corrected and collapsed into unique sequences using a nearest-neighbor algorithm that merged closely related sequences. Alignment of CDR3 sequences to IMGT reference sequences was used to assign V, D and J gene segments. For a sequence to be retained, a match of at least six nucleotides to both a V gene segment and a J gene segment was required. Rearrangements were classified as productive when the CDR3 lacked stop codons and remained in frame with V and J, and all other rearrangements were classified as non-productive. Following IMGT convention, CDR3 was defined as the stretch from the second conserved V-encoded cysteine up to the conserved J-encoded phenylalanine. The earlier analysis of about 610 of the donors excluded sequences that lacked an unambiguous match to a single V gene segment. In an earlier analysis of roughly 500 of the donors, V segments were called functional above 56.7% productive rearrangements and were called segregating when the between-donor standard deviation exceeded 5%. A statistical classification framework was built to diagnose cytomegalovirus status from the catalog of TCR beta chain sequences. V and J gene assignment, in a later analysis, came from comparing TCR nucleotide sequences with IMGT/GENE-DB human TR gene sequences. Using the TCRdist pipeline, a later analysis assigned CDR3 sequences along with most-parsimonious VDJ recombination scenarios. In a later analysis, each TCR beta chain was defined by its CDR3 amino acid sequence together with its V-gene family, and reads lacking a unique V-gene family were excluded. As a way to deal with suspected cross-contamination and a sequencing artifact, a later analysis dropped nearly 600 nucleotide sequences that were highly shared and had low generation probability. In a later analysis, a clonal expansion index for each public chain was calculated from normalized within-repertoire ranks of inferred template counts. In a later analysis, generation probabilities were computed using a VDJ recombination model fitted to out-of-frame rearrangements, and the results were checked against IGoR. In a later analysis, hypergeometric tests were used to score TCR-TCR, TCR-HLA and TCR-CMV co-occurrence, with a repertoire-size bias correction applied to TCR pairs. False discovery rates were estimated in a later analysis by permuting HLA or CMV assignments 20 times. In a later analysis, co-occurring TCRs were grouped using DBSCAN, and TCRdist sequence similarity was added for clustering within HLA-allele-positive subsets. For co-occurrence clustering, repertoires with fewer than 30,000 or more than 120,000 public chains were excluded, along with four or five repertoires with anomalous nucleotide sharing. Held by TCRdb, this immuneACCESS table contains in-frame sequences only and omits some clones. Under half of the omission traces to an unresolved V gene where checked; the cause of the rest is unknown. V and J calls and clone size are those listed in that table; D and trimming were worked out from the DNA. The sample table records about 55,000 clones; 55% to 75% of these occur just once. Less than 45% of the sample comes from the top ten.

The CDR3 covers 14 residues, taking in both the cysteine and the phenylalanine. Of the read, only the CDR3 DNA is kept; its 42 bases are in frame from base 1. V has 4 bases trimmed and J has 4 bases trimmed; junction bases matching no gene number 8. Per the germline V gene (reference sequence), GTSNPN is the CDR1 and SVGIG is the CDR2. The cohort consisted of 600 to 750 healthy bone marrow donors. Cohort members were all nominally healthy when sampled, although unrecorded immune exposures were likely present. The donor was CMV seropositive and was included in the group of 270 or so seropositive cohort members. A peripheral blood sample was provided by each donor, and peripheral blood mononuclear cells were used for TCR beta sequencing. Genomic DNA extraction from the blood cell samples was performed with the Qiagen DNeasy Blood Extraction Kit. Paper-wide results and their limitations: The cohort was sequenced for TCR beta chains only, and without alpha or paired-chain data the features that could be detected were limited. The presence/absence analyses assumed that sequencing depth was roughly uniform across donors, and that assumption may not be true. Because counts were too low, about 18 rarely observed V segments, including chromosome 9 orphons, were left out of the earlier analysis of 587 of the donors. At a false discovery rate of 0.05, a later analysis linked about 17,000 TCR beta sequences to specific HLA alleles. The study listed 150 to 200 TCR beta chains as associated with cytomegalovirus. Some IMGT-functional V segments, including TRBV6-2 and TRBV6-3, could not be distinguished by the 87-base-pair reads and were therefore excluded. When HLA alleles, especially DR and DQ, strongly co-occurred, TCR associations were difficult to assign to individual alleles. In vitro tests confirmed that a few of the cytomegalovirus-associated TCR beta chains recognize cytomegalovirus antigens. Correlated functional status among segregating V segments might reflect linkage disequilibrium, but an unknown experimental factor could not be ruled out. In a later analysis, HLA-associated TCR beta chains were found to be more clonally expanded and to have lower generation probabilities than equally common non-associated chains. A group of highly shared sequence variants was considered likely to be a technical artifact of the sequencing pipeline. According to the authors, the approach could potentially be generalized to other disease states and immunological phenotypes. A later analysis found that most CMV-associated TCR beta chains appeared HLA-restricted, with HLA associations seemingly driven largely by CMV exposure. CMV serostatus was the only immune exposure information available for the cohort. In a later analysis, several top co-occurrence clusters were reported to appear linked to parvovirus B19, influenza, CMV and Epstein-Barr virus. Compared with the roughly 700-donor mean, donors in an Asian-associated ancestry cluster had fewer N-insertions in productive TCRs, according to a later genetic analysis. HLA typing was unavailable for some donors at each locus, so association tests used only the typed subset. The classifier was reported to diagnose cytomegalovirus status with high specificity and sensitivity in both the original and validation cohorts. While some public TCRs were present in many individuals, most TCR sequences turned up only very rarely across donors. In a later analysis, the rate of TCR association differed among HLA loci, with DRB1 alleles having the most associated TCRs and HLA-C alleles having the fewest. An association between a missense DCLRE1C variant and V-gene and J-gene trimming of TCR beta chains was found in a later genetic analysis and replicated in an independent cohort. In an earlier analysis of 587 of the donors, most TCR beta V segments appeared in productive rearrangements about 87% or about 30% of the time, broadly matching IMGT annotations. A further reported finding was that TCR beta sequences accurately predicted the HLA-A and HLA-B alleles for most subjects in the first cohort.

Only one count was recorded for this clone. What this receptor recognizes is not known. Per-base quality was not reported, and no clone a single base away is much larger than it. The sequence came from a man aged 40-50 years in good health and CMV-seropositive. The rearranged chain carries TRBV30 and TRBJ2-3; 7 bases in the middle match TRBD1. Sequences were obtained from PBMCs. The CDR3 reads as follows: CAWTLDRSADTQYF. The DNA reads TGTGCCTGGACCCTGGACAGGTCAGCAGATACGCAGTATTTT.